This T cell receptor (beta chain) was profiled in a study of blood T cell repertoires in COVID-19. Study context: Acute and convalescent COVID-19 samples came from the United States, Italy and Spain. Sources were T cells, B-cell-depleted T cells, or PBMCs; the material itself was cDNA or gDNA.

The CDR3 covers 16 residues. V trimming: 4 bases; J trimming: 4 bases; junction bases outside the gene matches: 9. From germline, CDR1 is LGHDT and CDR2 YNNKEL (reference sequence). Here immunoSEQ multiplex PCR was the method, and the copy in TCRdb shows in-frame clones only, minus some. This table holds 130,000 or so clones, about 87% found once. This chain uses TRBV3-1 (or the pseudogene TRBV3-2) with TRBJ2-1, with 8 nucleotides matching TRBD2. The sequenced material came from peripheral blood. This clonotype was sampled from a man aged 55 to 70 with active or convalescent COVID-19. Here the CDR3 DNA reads TGTGCCAGCAGCCGTCTCGGGGGGGGTCCGTACAATGAGCAGTTCTTC. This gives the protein CASSRLGGGPYNEQFF.